The TCR beta chain described here comes from a study of CD8 T cells in Susac syndrome. The CDR3 runs 13 residues. Germline V gives CDR1 MNHNY, CDR2 SVGAGI (reference sequence). V lost 8 bases and J 5 bases, leaving 15 bases between the germline ends. An input of roughly 0.5 to 1 ug of RNA was subjected to reverse transcription using random hexamers. TCRdb re-called the immunoSEQ multiplex PCR reads through MiXCR, storing one row per CDR3 protein. Of approximately 120,000 distinct CDR3 sequences listed, 85% to 95% are singletons. This clonotype was seen just once. The sequenced sample was CD8+ T cells from PBMCs. This clonotype originated in a human donor with multiple sclerosis. The rearrangement joins TRBV6-6 to TRBJ1-1, with no clear D. DNA for the CDR3: TGTGCCAGCGCTCCGGGGAGAGGGACTGAAGCTTTCTTT. Its translation is CASAPGRGTEAFF.